This T cell receptor beta chain was found in a study of CD8 T cells in ankylosing spondylitis. Broader study findings: Matched ankylosing spondylitis synovial fluid reportedly contained a significantly enriched population of disease-linked clones. A TCR beta motif of under 10 highly homologous variants seemed to mark ankylosing spondylitis blood. Within peripheral blood, clones linked to disease were CD8+ and relatively rare.

The V gene lost 5 bases and the J gene lost 0 bases, with 16 bases spanning the gap. Germline values: CDR1 SGHTA, CDR2 FQGNSA. This CDR3 contains 16 residues. Libraries for TCR beta were made by quantitative 5'-RACE with molecular barcodes. TCRdb re-called the 5' RACE reads through MiXCR, storing one row per CDR3 protein. The data show more than 400,000 distinct CDR3 sequences, roughly 5.2% seen once. This clonotype was counted ten times or more. Antigen unknown. Material: blood, either unsorted or a sorted T cell fraction (not recorded which). The receptor was isolated from a male donor with ankylosing spondylitis. The chain recombines TRBV7-2 with TRBJ1-1; D is perhaps TRBD1 (5 bases). The CDR3 nucleotides are TGTGCCAGCAGCCCAGGGCGGGGCGGGATGAACACTGAAGCTTTCTTT. It translates to CASSPGRGGMNTEAFF.